This section outlines one T cell receptor beta chain sequence together with its context. The data stem from a study of blood T cell repertoires in COVID-19. Study summary: The United States, Italy and Spain supplied acute and convalescent COVID-19 samples. The cDNA or gDNA used as material had been derived from T cells, B-cell-depleted T cells, or PBMCs.

Trimming removed 0 bases from V and 4 bases from J, with 6 bases in between. The CDR3 covers 13 residues. From germline, CDR1 is LGHDT and CDR2 YNNKEL (reference sequence). In the authors' methods: Estimation of nucleated cell counts was performed using reference gene primer amplification. The repertoire was sequenced with immunoSEQ multiplex PCR; TCRdb's copy has only in-frame clones and lacks some. D and trimming were read from the DNA, whereas the V and J calls and clone size are those reported in that table. The table has about 39,000 clones, just over 85% seen once. The clonotype was recovered from a man between 65 and 79 years old with acute or convalescent COVID-19. The sample was peripheral blood. The V gene is TRBV3-1 (or the pseudogene TRBV3-2), the J gene TRBJ1-2; unclear D gene. CDR3 DNA sequence: TGTGCCAGCAGCCAAGACGGGGTCTATGGCTACACCTTC. Translated: CASSQDGVYGYTF.